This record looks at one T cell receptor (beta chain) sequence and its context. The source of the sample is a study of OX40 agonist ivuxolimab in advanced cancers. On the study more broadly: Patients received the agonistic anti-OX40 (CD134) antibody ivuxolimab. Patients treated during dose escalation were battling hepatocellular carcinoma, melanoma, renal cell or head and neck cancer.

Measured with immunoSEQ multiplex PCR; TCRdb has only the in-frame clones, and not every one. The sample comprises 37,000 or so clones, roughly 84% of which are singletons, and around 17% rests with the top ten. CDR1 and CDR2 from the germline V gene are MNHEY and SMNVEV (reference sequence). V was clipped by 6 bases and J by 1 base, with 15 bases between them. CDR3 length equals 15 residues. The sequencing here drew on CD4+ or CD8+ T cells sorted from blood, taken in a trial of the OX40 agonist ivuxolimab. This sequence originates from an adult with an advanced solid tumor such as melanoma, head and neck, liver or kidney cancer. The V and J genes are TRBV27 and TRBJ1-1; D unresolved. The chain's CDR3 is CASRLWAHGNTEAFF. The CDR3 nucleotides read TGTGCCAGCAGGCTTTGGGCCCATGGGAACACTGAAGCTTTCTTT.